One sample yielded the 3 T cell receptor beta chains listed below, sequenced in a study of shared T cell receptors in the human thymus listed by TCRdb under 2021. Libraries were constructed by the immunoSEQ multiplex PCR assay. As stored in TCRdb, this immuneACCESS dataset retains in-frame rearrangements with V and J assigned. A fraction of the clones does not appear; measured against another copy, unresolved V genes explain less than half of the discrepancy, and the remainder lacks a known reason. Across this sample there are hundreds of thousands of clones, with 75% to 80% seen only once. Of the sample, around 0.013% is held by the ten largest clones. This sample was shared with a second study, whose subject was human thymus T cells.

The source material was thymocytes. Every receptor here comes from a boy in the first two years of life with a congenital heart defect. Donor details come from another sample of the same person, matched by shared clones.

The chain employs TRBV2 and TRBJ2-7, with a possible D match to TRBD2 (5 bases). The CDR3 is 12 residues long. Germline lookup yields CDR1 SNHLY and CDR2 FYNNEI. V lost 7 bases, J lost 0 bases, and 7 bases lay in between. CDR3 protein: CASIGVSYEQYF. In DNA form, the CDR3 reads TGTGCCAGCATCGGGGTCTCCTACGAGCAGTACTTC.

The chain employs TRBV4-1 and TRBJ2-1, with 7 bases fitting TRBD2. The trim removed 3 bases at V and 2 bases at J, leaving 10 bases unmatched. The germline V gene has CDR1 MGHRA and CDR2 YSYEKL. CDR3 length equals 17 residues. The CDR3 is CASSQGLSGAAYNEQFF. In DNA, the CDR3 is TGCGCCAGCAGCCAGGGTCTAAGCGGGGCCGCCTACAATGAGCAGTTCTTC.

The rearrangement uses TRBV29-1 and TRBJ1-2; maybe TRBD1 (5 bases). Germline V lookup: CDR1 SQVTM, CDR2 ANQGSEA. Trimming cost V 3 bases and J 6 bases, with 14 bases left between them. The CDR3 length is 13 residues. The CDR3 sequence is CSVEFRVPHGYTF. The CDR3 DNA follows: TGCAGCGTTGAGTTCAGGGTGCCCCATGGCTACACCTTC.